This T cell receptor (beta chain) derives from a study of T cell responses to AZD1222 COVID-19 vaccine. Data came from immunoSEQ multiplex PCR; TCRdb stores just in-frame clones and leaves some out. Of 150,000 to 200,000 clones in the sample, approximately 90% were seen once. This clone is categorized as medium-sized (0.01 to 0.1%). Its specificity is not known. Broader study findings: There were mostly white British donors and more females than males, and clonal diversity was possibly underestimated. Two AZD1222 doses significantly raised spike-specific TCR breadth and depth over controls.

The sequences come from peripheral blood, collected 28 days after the second AZD1222 dose. The clonotype comes from an adult who received the AZD1222 COVID-19 vaccine.

The chain's CDR3 is CASSTGEYGYTF. DNA of the CDR3: TGTGCCAGCTCTACAGGGGAATACGGCTACACCTTC. The chain has TRBV18 and TRBJ1-2, with 7 bases lining up with TRBD1. Germline values: CDR1 KGHSH, CDR2 LQKENI. The CDR3 extends over 12 amino acids. Losses at the gene ends were 6 bases for V and 8 bases for J; bases not matched to a gene: 6.